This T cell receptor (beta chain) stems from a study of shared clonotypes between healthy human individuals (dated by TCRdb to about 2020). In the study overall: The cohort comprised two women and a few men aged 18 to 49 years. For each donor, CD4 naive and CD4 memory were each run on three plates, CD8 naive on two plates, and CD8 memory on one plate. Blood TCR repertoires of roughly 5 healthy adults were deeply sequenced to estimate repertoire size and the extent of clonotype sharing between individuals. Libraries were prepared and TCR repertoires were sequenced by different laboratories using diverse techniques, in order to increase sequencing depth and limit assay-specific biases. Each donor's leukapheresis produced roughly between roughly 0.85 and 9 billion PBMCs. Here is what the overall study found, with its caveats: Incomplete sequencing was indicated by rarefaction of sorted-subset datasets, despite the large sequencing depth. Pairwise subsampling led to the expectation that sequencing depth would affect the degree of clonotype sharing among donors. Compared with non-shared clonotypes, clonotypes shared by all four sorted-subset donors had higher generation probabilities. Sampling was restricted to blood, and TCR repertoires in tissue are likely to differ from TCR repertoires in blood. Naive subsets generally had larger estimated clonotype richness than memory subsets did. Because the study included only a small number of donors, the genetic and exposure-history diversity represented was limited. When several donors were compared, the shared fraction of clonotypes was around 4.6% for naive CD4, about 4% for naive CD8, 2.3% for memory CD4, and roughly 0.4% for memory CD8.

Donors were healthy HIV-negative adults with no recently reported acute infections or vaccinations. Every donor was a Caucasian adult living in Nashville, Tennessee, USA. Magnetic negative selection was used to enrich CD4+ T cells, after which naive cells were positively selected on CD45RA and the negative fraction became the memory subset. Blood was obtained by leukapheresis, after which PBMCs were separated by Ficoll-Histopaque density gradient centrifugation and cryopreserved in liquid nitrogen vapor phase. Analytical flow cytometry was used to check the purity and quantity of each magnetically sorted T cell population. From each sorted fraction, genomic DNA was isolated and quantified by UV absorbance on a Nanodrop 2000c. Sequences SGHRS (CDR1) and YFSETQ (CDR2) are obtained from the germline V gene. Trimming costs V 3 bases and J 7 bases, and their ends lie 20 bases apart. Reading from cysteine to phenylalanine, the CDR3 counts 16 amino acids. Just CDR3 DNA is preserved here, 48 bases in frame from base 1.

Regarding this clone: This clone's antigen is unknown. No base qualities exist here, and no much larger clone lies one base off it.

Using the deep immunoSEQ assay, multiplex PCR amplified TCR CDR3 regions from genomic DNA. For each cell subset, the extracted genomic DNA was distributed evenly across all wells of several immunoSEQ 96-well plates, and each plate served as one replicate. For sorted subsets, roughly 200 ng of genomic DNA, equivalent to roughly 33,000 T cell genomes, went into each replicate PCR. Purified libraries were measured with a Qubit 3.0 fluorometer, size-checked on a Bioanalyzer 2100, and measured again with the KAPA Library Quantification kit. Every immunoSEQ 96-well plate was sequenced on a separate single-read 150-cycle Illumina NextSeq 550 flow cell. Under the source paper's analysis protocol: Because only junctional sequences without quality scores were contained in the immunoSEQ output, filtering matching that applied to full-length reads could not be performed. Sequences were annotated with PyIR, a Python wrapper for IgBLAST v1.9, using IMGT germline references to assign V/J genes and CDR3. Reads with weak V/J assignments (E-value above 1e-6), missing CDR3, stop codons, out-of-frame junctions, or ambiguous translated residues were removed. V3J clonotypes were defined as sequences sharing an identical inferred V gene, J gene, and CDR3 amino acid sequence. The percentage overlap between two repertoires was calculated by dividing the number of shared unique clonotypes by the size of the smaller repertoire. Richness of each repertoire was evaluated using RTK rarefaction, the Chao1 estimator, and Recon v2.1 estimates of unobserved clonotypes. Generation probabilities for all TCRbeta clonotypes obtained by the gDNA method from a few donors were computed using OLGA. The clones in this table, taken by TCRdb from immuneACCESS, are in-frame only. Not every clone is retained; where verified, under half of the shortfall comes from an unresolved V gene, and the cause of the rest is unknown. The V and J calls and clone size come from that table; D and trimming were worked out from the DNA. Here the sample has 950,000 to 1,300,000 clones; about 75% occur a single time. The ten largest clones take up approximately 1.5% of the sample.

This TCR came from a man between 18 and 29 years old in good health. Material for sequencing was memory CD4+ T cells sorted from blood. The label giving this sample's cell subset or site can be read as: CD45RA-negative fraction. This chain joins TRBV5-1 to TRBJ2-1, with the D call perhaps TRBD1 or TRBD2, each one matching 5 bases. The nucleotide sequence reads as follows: TGCGCCAGCAGCTCCCAAAGAATGGGGGTGGGGAATGAGCAGTTCTTC. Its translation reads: CASSSQRMGVGNEQFF.